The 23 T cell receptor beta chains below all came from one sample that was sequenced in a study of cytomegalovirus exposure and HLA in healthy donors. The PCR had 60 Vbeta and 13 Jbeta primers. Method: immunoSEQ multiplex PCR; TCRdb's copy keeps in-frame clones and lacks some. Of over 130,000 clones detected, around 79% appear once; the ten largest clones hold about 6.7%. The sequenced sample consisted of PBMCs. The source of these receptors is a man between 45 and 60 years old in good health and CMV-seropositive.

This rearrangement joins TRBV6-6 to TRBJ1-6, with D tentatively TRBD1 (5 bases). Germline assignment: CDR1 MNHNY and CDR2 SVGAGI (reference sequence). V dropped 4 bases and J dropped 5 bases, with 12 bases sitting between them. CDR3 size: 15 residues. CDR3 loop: CASSSVDSHNSPLHF. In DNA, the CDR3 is TGTGCCAGCAGTTCCGTCGACAGTCATAATTCACCCCTCCACTTT.

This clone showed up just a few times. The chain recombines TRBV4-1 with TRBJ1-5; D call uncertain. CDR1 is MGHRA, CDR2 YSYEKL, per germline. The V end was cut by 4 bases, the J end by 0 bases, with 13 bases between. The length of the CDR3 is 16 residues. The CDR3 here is CASSPIFGYSNQPQHF. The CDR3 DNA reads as TGCGCCAGCAGCCCCATTTTCGGTTATAGCAATCAGCCCCAGCATTTT.

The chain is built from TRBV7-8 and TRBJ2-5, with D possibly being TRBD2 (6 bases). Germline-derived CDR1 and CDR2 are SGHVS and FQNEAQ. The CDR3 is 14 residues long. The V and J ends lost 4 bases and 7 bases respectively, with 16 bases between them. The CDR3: CASSSPGPGGTQYF. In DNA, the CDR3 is TGTGCCAGCAGCTCACCGGGCCCCGGGGGGACCCAGTACTTC.

DNA for the CDR3: TGTGCCAGCAGCCCCAGGGCAGAGACCCAGTACTTC. Amino acid sequence: CASSPRAETQYF. This chain links TRBV6-6 with TRBJ2-5; TRBD1 is a possible D gene (5 bases). The CDR3 extends over 12 amino acids. Germline CDR1 and CDR2: MNHNY and SVGAGI (reference sequence). Trimming took 6 bases from V and 4 from J, leaving 9 bases between them.

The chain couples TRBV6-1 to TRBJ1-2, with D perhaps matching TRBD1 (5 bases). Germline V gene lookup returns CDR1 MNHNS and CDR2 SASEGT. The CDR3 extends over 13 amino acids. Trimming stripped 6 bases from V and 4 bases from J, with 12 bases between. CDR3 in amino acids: CASSSQERYGYTF. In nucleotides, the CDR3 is TGTGCCAGCAGCTCACAGGAGCGCTATGGCTACACCTTC.

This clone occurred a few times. This CDR3 is CASSLDGRSKGANVLTF. As DNA, the CDR3 is TGTGCCAGCAGCTTAGATGGCAGGTCGAAGGGGGCCAACGTCCTGACTTTC. The rearrangement joins TRBV11-2 to TRBJ2-6; D uncertain. Germline V gene lookup returns CDR1 SGHAT and CDR2 FQNNGV. The CDR3 runs 17 residues. Trimming removed 0 bases at V and 4 bases at J, with 13 bases between.

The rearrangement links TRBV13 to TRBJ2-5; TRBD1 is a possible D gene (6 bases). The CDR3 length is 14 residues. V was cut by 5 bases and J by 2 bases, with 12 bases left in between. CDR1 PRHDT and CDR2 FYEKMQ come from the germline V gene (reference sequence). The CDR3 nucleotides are TGTGCCAGCAGCAGGGGGACGTCACAAGAGACCCAGTACTTC. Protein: CASSRGTSQETQYF.

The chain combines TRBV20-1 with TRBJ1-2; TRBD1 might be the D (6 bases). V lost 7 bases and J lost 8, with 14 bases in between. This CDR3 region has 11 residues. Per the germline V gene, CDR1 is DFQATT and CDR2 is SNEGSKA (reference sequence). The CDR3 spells CSVNRARGYTF. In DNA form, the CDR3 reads TGCAGTGTGAACAGGGCTAGGGGCTACACCTTC.

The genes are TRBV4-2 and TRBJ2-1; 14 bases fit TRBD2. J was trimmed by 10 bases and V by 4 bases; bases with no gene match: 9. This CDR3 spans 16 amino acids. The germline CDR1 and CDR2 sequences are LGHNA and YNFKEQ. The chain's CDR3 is CASSRAGTSGSGEQFF. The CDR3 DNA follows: TGTGCCAGCAGCCGAGCCGGGACTAGCGGGAGTGGCGAGCAGTTCTTC.

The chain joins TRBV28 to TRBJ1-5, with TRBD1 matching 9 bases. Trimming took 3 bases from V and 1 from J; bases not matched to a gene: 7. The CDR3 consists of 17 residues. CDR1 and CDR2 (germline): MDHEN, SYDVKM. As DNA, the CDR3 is TGTGCCAGCAGTTTTGGGGCCGGGACAGGGAGCAATCAGCCCCAGCATTTT. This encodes CASSFGAGTGSNQPQHF.

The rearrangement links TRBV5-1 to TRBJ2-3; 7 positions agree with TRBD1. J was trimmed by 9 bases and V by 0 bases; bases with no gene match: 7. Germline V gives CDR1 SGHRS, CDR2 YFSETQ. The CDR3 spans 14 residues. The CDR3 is CASSLGQSGGTQYF. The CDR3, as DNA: TGCGCCAGCAGCTTGGGACAGTCAGGGGGAACGCAGTATTTT.

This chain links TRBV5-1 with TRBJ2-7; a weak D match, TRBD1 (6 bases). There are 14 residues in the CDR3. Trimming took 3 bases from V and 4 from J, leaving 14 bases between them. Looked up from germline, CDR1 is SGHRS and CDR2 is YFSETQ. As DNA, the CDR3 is TGCGCCAGCAGCTCATCAGGGGAAGGGTACGAGCAGTACTTC. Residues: CASSSSGEGYEQYF.

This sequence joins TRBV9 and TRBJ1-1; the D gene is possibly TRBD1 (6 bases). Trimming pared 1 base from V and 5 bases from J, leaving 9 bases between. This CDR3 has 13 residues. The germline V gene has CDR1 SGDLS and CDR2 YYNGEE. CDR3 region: CASSVLGGTEAFF. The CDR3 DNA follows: TGTGCCAGCAGCGTATTAGGGGGTACTGAAGCTTTCTTT.

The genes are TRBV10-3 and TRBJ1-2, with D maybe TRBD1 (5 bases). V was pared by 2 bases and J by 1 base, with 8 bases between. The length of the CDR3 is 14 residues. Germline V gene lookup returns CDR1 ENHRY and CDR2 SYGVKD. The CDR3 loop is CAISESDSNYGYTF. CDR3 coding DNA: TGTGCCATCAGTGAGAGTGACAGTAACTATGGCTACACCTTC.

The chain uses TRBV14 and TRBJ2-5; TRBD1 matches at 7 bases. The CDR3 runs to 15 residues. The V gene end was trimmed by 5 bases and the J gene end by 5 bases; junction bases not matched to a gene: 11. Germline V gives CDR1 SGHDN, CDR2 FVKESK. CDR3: CASSGRAGGSETQYF. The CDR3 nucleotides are TGTGCCAGCAGCGGACGGGCAGGGGGAAGTGAGACCCAGTACTTC.

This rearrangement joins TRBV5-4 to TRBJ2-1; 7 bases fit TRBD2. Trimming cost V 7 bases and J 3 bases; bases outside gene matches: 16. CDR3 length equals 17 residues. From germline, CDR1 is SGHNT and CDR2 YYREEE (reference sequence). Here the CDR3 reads CASGIKLAPRDYNEQFF. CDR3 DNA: TGTGCCAGCGGAATCAAACTAGCGCCCAGGGACTACAATGAGCAGTTCTTC.

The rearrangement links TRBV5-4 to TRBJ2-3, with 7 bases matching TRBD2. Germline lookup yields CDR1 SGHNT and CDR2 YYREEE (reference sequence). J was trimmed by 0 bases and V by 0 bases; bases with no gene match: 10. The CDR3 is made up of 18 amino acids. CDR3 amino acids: CASSLGGASGQSTDTQYF. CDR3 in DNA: TGTGCCAGCAGCTTGGGAGGAGCTAGCGGACAAAGCACAGATACGCAGTATTTT.

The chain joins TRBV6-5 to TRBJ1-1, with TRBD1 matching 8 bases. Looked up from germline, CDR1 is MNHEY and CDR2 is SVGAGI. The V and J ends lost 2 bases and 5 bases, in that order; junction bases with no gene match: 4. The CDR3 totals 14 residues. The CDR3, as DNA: TGTGCCAGCAGTTACGTGAACAGGGGGACTGAAGCTTTCTTT. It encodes CASSYVNRGTEAFF.

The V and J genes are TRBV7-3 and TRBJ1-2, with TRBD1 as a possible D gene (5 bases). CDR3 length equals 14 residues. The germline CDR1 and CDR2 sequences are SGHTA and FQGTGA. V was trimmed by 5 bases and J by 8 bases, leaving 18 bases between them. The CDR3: CASSVGRGRSGYTF. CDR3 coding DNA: TGTGCCAGCAGCGTGGGGCGGGGCAGAAGCGGCTACACCTTC.

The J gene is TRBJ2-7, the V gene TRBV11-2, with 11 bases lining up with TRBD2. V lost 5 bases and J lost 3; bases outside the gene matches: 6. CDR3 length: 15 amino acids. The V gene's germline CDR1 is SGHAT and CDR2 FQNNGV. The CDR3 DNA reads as TGTGCCAGCAGCGTAGCGGGAGGGCCTGGCTACGAGCAGTACTTC. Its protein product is CASSVAGGPGYEQYF.

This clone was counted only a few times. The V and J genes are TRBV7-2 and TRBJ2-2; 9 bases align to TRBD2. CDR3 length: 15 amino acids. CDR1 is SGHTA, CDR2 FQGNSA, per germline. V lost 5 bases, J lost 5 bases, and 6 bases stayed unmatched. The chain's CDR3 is CASSLSGRGTGELFF. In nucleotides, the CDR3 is TGTGCCAGCAGCCTTAGCGGGAGAGGGACCGGGGAGCTGTTTTTT.

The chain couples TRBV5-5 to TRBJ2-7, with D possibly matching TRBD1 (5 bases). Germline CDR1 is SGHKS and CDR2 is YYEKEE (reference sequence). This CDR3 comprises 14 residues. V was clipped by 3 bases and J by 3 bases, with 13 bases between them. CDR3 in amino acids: CASSSRTFYYEQYF. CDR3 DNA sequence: TGTGCCAGCAGCTCTCGGACATTCTACTACGAGCAGTACTTC. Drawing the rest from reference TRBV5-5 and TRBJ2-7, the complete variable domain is DAGVTQSPTHLIKTRGQQVTLRCSPISGHKSVSWYQQVLGQGPQFIFQYYEKEERGRGNFPDRFSARQFPNYSSELNVNALLLGDSALYLCASSSRTFYYEQYFGPGTRLTVT.

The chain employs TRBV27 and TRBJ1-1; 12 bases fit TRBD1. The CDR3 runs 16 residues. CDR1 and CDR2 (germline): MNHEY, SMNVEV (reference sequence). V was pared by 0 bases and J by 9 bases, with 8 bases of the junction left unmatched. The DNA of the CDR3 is TGTGCCAGCAGTTTATCGTGGTTTGGGACAGGGGGCAAAGCTTTCTTT. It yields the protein CASSLSWFGTGGKAFF.